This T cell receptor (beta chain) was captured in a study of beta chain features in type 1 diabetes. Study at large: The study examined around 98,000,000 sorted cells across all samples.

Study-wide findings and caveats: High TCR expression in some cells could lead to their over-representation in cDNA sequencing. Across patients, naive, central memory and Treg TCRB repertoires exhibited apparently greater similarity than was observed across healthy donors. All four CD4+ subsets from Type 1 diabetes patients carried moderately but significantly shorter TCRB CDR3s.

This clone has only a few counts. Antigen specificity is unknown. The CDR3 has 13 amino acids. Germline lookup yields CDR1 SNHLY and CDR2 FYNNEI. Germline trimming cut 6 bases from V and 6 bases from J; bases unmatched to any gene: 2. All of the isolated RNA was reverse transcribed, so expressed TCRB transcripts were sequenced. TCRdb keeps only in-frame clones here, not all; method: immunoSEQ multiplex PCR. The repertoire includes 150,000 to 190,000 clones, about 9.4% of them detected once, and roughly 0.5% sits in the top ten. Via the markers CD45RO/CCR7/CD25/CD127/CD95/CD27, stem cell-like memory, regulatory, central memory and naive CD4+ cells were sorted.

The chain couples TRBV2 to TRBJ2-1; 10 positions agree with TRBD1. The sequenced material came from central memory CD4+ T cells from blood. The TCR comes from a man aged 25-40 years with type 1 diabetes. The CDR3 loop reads CASSRDRGNEQFF. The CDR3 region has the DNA TGTGCCAGCAGCCGGGACAGGGGCAATGAGCAGTTCTTC.